This T cell receptor (beta chain) stems from a study of response to subunit inactivated influenza vaccine. Study-level findings and limits: Authors proposed each seasonal influenza vaccination draws in few new T cells.

This CDR3 comprises 14 residues. Looked up from germline, CDR1 is SGHTA and CDR2 is FQGNSA. The V end was cut by 5 bases, the J end by 7 bases, with 15 bases between. In TCRdb, the RT-PCR reads were re-called with MiXCR into one record per CDR3 protein. The table has 650,000 or so distinct CDR3 sequences, about 14% seen once. With respect to this clonotype: Its antigen is undetermined.

The specimen comprised PBMCs from blood, sampled 14 days before vaccination. This TCR came from a man in his forties or fifties who received an inactivated influenza vaccine. The chain has TRBV7-2 and TRBJ2-1, with D possibly being TRBD1 (7 bases). The CDR3 DNA reads TGTGCCAGCAGCCCCAGGGGGGTCATAAATGAGCAGTTCTTC. Translated: CASSPRGVINEQFF.